This T cell receptor (beta chain) was identified during a study of OX40 agonist ivuxolimab in advanced cancers. Study at large: It was ivuxolimab, an agonistic anti-OX40 (CD134) antibody, that patients were treated with. The study reported partial responses in three patients: one hepatocellular carcinoma, two cutaneous melanoma. The study, taken as a whole, reports: At 0.1 to 3.0 mg/kg and by week 6, CD4+ and CD8+ T cells in the blood had expanded clonally. Researchers report that CD8+ T cells had, on average, more expanded clones than CD4+.

The length of the CDR3 is 10 residues. Per the germline V gene, CDR1 is SNHLY and CDR2 is FYNNEI. The table lists this clone with a count of one. Its antigen is still unknown. One end of the junction does not line up with germline, which may come from a read error. Clones were sequenced by immunoSEQ multiplex PCR, and TCRdb holds only the in-frame ones, with some missing. The sample includes 65,000 to 95,000 clones, 80% to 90% of them seen just once. Here the sequenced sample was CD4+ or CD8+ T cells sorted from blood, taken in a trial of the OX40 agonist ivuxolimab. The sequence was collected from an adult with an advanced solid tumor such as melanoma, head and neck, liver or kidney cancer. The V call is TRBV2, the J call TRBJ2-1; weak D call: TRBD2 (6 bases). In nucleotides, the CDR3 is TGTGCCACTGGGGGGAACGCGCCTCTCTTC. Translation: CATGGNAPLF.